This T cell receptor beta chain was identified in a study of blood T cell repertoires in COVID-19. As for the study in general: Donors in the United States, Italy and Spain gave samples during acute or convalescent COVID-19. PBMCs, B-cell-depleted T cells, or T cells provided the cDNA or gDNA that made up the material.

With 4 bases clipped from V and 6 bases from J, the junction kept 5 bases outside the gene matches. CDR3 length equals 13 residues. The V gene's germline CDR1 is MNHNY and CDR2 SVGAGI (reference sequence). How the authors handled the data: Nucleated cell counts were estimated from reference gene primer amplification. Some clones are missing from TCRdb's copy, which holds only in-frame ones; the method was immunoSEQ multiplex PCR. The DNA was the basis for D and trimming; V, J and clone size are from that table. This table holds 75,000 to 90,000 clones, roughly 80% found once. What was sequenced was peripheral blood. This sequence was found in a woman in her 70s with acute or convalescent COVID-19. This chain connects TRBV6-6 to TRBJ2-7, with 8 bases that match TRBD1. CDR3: CASSSGTGIEQYF. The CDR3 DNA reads TGTGCCAGCAGTTCCGGGACAGGAATCGAGCAGTACTTC.